Shown below are 20 T cell receptor beta chains from a single sample sequenced in a study of OX40 agonist ivuxolimab in advanced cancers. Library preparation employed the immunoSEQ multiplex PCR assay. Not all clones reach the TCRdb copy of this immuneACCESS table, which keeps in-frame sequences only. Checked studies attribute under half of the gap to unresolved V genes and leave the rest unexplained. This sample holds about 26,000 clones; 75% to 90% were observed only once. 34% of the sample is held by the ten biggest clonotypes. The sample here was CD4+ or CD8+ T cells sorted from blood, taken in a trial of the OX40 agonist ivuxolimab. The receptors were gathered from an adult with an advanced solid tumor such as melanoma, head and neck, liver or kidney cancer.

The V and J genes are TRBV6-5 and TRBJ1-1; the D is unclear. Trimming shortened V by 0 bases and J by 1 base, and 3 bases separated the two germline ends. The CDR3 has 13 residues. Per the germline V gene, CDR1 is MNHEY and CDR2 is SVGAGI. The CDR3 loop reads CASSYSTNTEAFF. CDR3 sequence (DNA): TGTGCCAGCAGTTACTCTACGAACACTGAAGCTTTCTTT.

The genes are TRBV7-9 and TRBJ2-7; 10 bases map to TRBD1. The CDR3 extends over 14 amino acids. V lost 3 bases and J lost 5; bases outside the gene matches: 4. Germline V gives CDR1 SEHNR, CDR2 FQNEAQ (reference sequence). Written as DNA, the CDR3 is TGTGCCAGCAGCTTCGGGACAGGGGACCACGAGCAGTACTTC. It encodes CASSFGTGDHEQYF.

This chain links TRBV7-9 with TRBJ2-7, with D tentatively TRBD2 (5 bases). This CDR3 spans 13 amino acids. The germline gives CDR1 SEHNR, CDR2 FQNEAQ (reference sequence). The V end lost 4 bases, the J end lost 6 bases, and 13 bases lay between the germline ends. The CDR3 reads CASSSGSPSEQYF. The DNA of the CDR3 is TGTGCCAGCAGCTCGGGATCTCCCTCCGAGCAGTACTTC.

V is TRBV6-1 and J is TRBJ1-2; D remains unclear. V shed 6 bases and J shed 5 bases, with 13 bases lying between them. Germline CDR1 and CDR2: MNHNS and SASEGT. The CDR3 length is 13 residues. CDR3 amino acids: CASSPEAPYGYTF. In DNA form, the CDR3 reads TGTGCCAGCAGCCCTGAGGCCCCGTATGGCTACACCTTC.

The chain recombines TRBV5-1 with TRBJ2-5, with D possibly TRBD2 on 5 matching bases. V was pared by 0 bases and J by 5 bases, with 8 bases between. This CDR3 has 13 amino acids. Germline lookup yields CDR1 SGHRS and CDR2 YFSETQ. CDR3 region: CASSLEERETQYF. In nucleotides, the CDR3 is TGCGCCAGCAGCTTGGAAGAGCGGGAGACCCAGTACTTC.

This clone was picked up a small number of times. This chain uses TRBV25-1 with TRBJ1-5, with D unresolved. The V end was cut by 2 bases, the J end by 6 bases, with 17 bases between. Germline lookup yields CDR1 MGHDK and CDR2 SYGVNS. The CDR3 is 16 amino acids. The chain's CDR3 is CASSETDRVPLQPQHF. CDR3 DNA: TGTGCCAGCAGTGAAACGGACCGAGTCCCACTTCAGCCCCAGCATTTT. The full variable domain, its missing parts supplied by reference TRBV25-1 and TRBJ1-5, is EADIYQTPRYLVIGTGKKITLECSQTMGHDKMYWYQQDPGMELHLIHYSYGVNSTEKGDLSSESTVSRIRTEHFPLTLESARPSHTSQYLCASSETDRVPLQPQHFGDGTRLSIL.

The chain has TRBV11-2 and TRBJ1-4, with a possible D match to TRBD1 (6 bases). The CDR3 is 15 residues long. V was clipped by 4 bases and J by 3 bases, with 12 bases between them. The V gene's germline CDR1 is SGHAT and CDR2 FQNNGV. The CDR3 DNA sequence: TGTGCCAGCAGCTCATCAGGGGAGCCTAATGAAAAACTGTTTTTT. Translated, it gives CASSSSGEPNEKLFF.

V and J are TRBV5-6 and TRBJ1-2, with 11 bases identical to TRBD1. The J segment lost 6 bases and the V segment lost 0 bases, leaving 4 bases of the junction unmatched. Germline V gene lookup returns CDR1 SGHDT and CDR2 YYEEEE. The CDR3 is made up of 15 amino acids. The CDR3 nucleotides read TGTGCCAGCAGCTTGGCTGCGGGACAGGGGGATGGCTACACCTTC. Translation gives CASSLAAGQGDGYTF.

This clone has a single count. The chain has TRBV9 and TRBJ2-5; 14 positions agree with TRBD2. Germline assignment: CDR1 SGDLS and CDR2 YYNGEE. This CDR3 has 22 residues. The trim removed 2 bases at V and 5 bases at J, leaving 23 bases unmatched. CDR3: CASSVARGTGTSGSIVRETQYF. For the CDR3, the DNA is TGTGCCAGCAGCGTGGCCAGGGGGACCGGGACTAGCGGGAGCATCGTGCGGGAGACCCAGTACTTC.

This chain connects TRBV28 to TRBJ1-5; D remains unclear. Trimming pared 1 base from V and 9 bases from J, leaving 16 bases between. The CDR3 has 15 residues. The germline gives CDR1 MDHEN, CDR2 SYDVKM. Here the CDR3 reads CASSLFADQVGPQHF. DNA of the CDR3: TGTGCCAGCAGTTTATTTGCCGATCAAGTAGGGCCCCAGCATTTT. The whole variable domain, filled in from reference TRBV28 and TRBJ1-5, reads DVKVTQSSRYLVKRTGEKVFLECVQDMDHENMFWYRQDPGLGLRLIYFSYDVKMKEKGDIPEGYSVSREKKERFSLILESASTNQTSMYLCASSLFADQVGPQHFGDGTRLSIL.

This chain connects TRBV27 to TRBJ2-1; D is unresolved. In germline, CDR1 is MNHEY, CDR2 SMNVEV (reference sequence). CDR3 length equals 13 residues. Trimming took 2 bases from V and 9 from J, leaving 11 bases between them. The CDR3 loop is CASSLKAFSEQFF. CDR3 bases: TGTGCCAGCAGTTTAAAAGCTTTCAGTGAGCAGTTCTTC.

This chain joins TRBV6-1 and TRBJ2-2; possible D gene TRBD1, 7 bases. The V end lost 6 bases, the J end lost 6 bases, and 17 bases lay between the germline ends. The germline CDR1 and CDR2 sequences are MNHNS and SASEGT. CDR3 length equals 15 residues. CDR3 residues: CASRRTGGGAGELFF. CDR3 nucleotide sequence: TGTGCCAGCAGGAGGACAGGCGGAGGGGCCGGGGAGCTGTTTTTT.

The genes are TRBV19 and TRBJ1-2; D perhaps matches TRBD1 (5 bases). The CDR3 covers 17 residues. Germline CDR1 and CDR2: LNHDA and SQIVND (reference sequence). V lost 5 bases to trimming and J lost 1 base, with 20 bases between them. CDR3 sequence reads: CASSQSFHRPVNYGYTF. CDR3 coding DNA: TGTGCCAGTAGTCAAAGTTTCCACAGGCCCGTTAACTATGGCTACACCTTC.

The V gene is TRBV6-5, the J gene TRBJ2-1, with D unclear. With 5 bases removed from V and 0 bases from J, the gap between germline ends came to 8 bases. CDR1 and CDR2 from the germline V gene are MNHEY and SVGAGI. The CDR3 runs 14 residues. CDR3 sequence: CASSPRSSYNEQFF. The CDR3 DNA sequence: TGTGCCAGCAGTCCGCGGAGCTCCTACAATGAGCAGTTCTTC.

The V call is TRBV9, the J call TRBJ2-1, with TRBD2 matching 12 bases. The germline gives CDR1 SGDLS, CDR2 YYNGEE. With 2 bases clipped from V and 4 bases from J, the junction kept 7 bases outside the gene matches. The CDR3 consists of 17 residues. The CDR3, as DNA: TGTGCCAGCAGCGTTTTTTTAGGGACTAGCGGGTACAATGAGCAGTTCTTC. Translation gives CASSVFLGTSGYNEQFF.

V and J are TRBV7-9 and TRBJ2-1; D is unresolved. This CDR3 is 12 amino acids long. Germline CDR1 reads SEHNR; CDR2 reads FQNEAQ (reference sequence). Trimming removed 3 bases from V and 5 bases from J, with 5 bases in between. The CDR3 nucleotides read TGTGCCAGCAGCTTGCCGGACAATGAGCAGTTCTTC. It yields the protein CASSLPDNEQFF.

The chain couples TRBV4-1 to TRBJ2-5; D call uncertain. Trimming stripped 3 bases from V and 5 bases from J, with 4 bases between. CDR3 length: 11 residues. Germline V lookup: CDR1 MGHRA, CDR2 YSYEKL. Written as DNA, the CDR3 is TGCGCCAGCAGCCAGCTTGAGACCCAGTACTTC. Protein product: CASSQLETQYF.

This chain joins TRBV4-3 and TRBJ2-5; TRBD1 is a possible D gene (5 bases). Trimming shortened V by 0 bases and J by 1 base, and 15 bases separated the two germline ends. The germline V gene encodes CDR1 LGHNA and CDR2 YSLEER. This CDR3 is 17 amino acids long. This chain's CDR3 is CASSQDLADSIQETQYF. The DNA of the CDR3 is TGCGCCAGCAGCCAAGATTTGGCCGACAGTATCCAAGAGACCCAGTACTTC.

The V and J genes are TRBV6-1 and TRBJ2-4, with 8 nucleotides matching TRBD1. The CDR3 runs 14 residues. Trimming took 8 bases from V and 4 from J; bases not matched to a gene: 7. Per germline, CDR1 MNHNS and CDR2 SASEGT. The CDR3 DNA follows: TGTGCCAGCGTGGACAGGGCGGCTAAAAACATTCAGTACTTC. It translates to CASVDRAAKNIQYF.

The chain employs TRBV19 and TRBJ1-4; the D gene is possibly TRBD1 (5 bases). CDR1 is LNHDA, CDR2 SQIVND, per germline (reference sequence). Deletions cut 5 bases from V and 7 bases from J, with 23 bases between. The CDR3 has 17 amino acids. The CDR3 loop is CASSPTPLSNGGEKLFF. DNA for the CDR3: TGTGCCAGTAGTCCCACGCCTCTCTCTAATGGGGGTGAAAAACTGTTTTTT.